This passage covers 12 T cell receptor beta chains from one sample sequenced in a study of shared clonotypes between healthy human individuals. The data were produced by immunoSEQ multiplex PCR, yet TCRdb's version contains in-frame clones alone and is incomplete. The profile shows about 340,000 clones, 70% to 75% of them singletons. The sequencing input was memory CD4+ T cells sorted from blood. The sample's subset: CD45RA-negative fraction. Source of these receptors: a man aged 25-40 years in good health.

J is TRBJ2-5 and V is TRBV18, with TRBD2 identical over 9 bases. V gave up 9 bases and J gave up 4 bases; unmatched junction bases: 9. This CDR3 has 14 amino acids. Per the germline V gene, CDR1 is KGHSH and CDR2 is LQKENI. The DNA of the CDR3 is TGTGCCAGTCCCAAAGCGGGGGGCGTAGAGACCCAGTACTTC. Translating it yields CASPKAGGVETQYF.

This sequence joins TRBV29-1 and TRBJ2-2; D not resolved. The V gene's germline CDR1 is SQVTM and CDR2 ANQGSEA. This CDR3 comprises 13 residues. With 6 bases removed from V and 4 bases from J, the gap between germline ends came to 12 bases. The CDR3 DNA sequence: TGCAGCGTAAGGACGGTTGCCACCGGGGAGCTGTTTTTT. It is translated as CSVRTVATGELFF.

In its sample, this clone was seen once. V is TRBV9 and J is TRBJ2-4, with TRBD1 matching over 9 bases. In germline, CDR1 is SGDLS, CDR2 YYNGEE. Unmatched junction bases numbered 3, after V lost 2 bases and J lost 6 bases. The CDR3 spans 14 residues. Here the CDR3 reads CASSVGTGTNIQYF. The CDR3 DNA reads TGTGCCAGCAGCGTTGGGACAGGGACAAACATTCAGTACTTC.

This rearrangement joins TRBV19 to TRBJ2-1; 7 bases fit TRBD2. Germline loops: CDR1 LNHDA, CDR2 SQIVND (reference sequence). The CDR3 is 15 residues long. Losses at the gene ends were 5 bases for V and 4 bases for J; bases not matched to a gene: 8. CDR3 in amino acids: CASSVASGQYNEQFF. CDR3 bases: TGTGCCAGTAGTGTGGCTAGCGGACAATACAATGAGCAGTTCTTC.

The rearrangement links TRBV5-4 to TRBJ2-1; perhaps D is TRBD1 or TRBD2 (6 bases each). Germline CDR1 is SGHNT and CDR2 is YYREEE (reference sequence). The CDR3 is 13 residues long. V was trimmed by 2 bases and J by 13 bases, leaving 16 bases between them. The CDR3 sequence: CASSLMVGGDQFF. The CDR3 bases are TGTGCCAGCAGCTTAATGGTGGGGGGCGATCAGTTCTTC. Full variable domain (missing parts from reference TRBV5-4 and TRBJ2-1): ETGVTQSPTHLIKTRGQQVTLRCSSQSGHNTVSWYQQALGQGPQFIFQYYREEENGRGNFPPRFSGLQFPNYSSELNVNALELDDSALYLCASSLMVGGDQFFGPGTRLTVL.

This chain uses TRBV5-1 with TRBJ2-2, with D perhaps TRBD1 (5 bases). Germline CDR1 reads SGHRS; CDR2 reads YFSETQ. The V and J ends lost 5 bases and 0 bases respectively, with 8 bases between them. The CDR3 loop spans 14 amino acids. The CDR3 spells CASRVQANTGELFF. The CDR3 DNA reads as TGCGCCAGCAGAGTACAGGCGAACACCGGGGAGCTGTTTTTT.

This clone showed up just once. The genes are TRBV10-3 and TRBJ2-3, with TRBD1 matching 8 bases. CDR1 is ENHRY and CDR2 is SYGVKD in the germline V gene. V lost 10 bases and J lost 7; bases outside the gene matches: 7. The CDR3 length is 12 residues. For the CDR3, the DNA is TGTGCCAGCGGACAGGGTGGCAATACGCAGTATTTT. It codes for CASGQGGNTQYF.

The chain links TRBV5-1 to TRBJ2-1; possible D gene TRBD2, 6 bases. With 7 bases removed from V and 8 bases from J, the gap between germline ends came to 16 bases. Germline values: CDR1 SGHRS, CDR2 YFSETQ. CDR3 length: 13 amino acids. CDR3 sequence reads: CASSDRRADEQFF. CDR3 DNA sequence: TGCGCCAGCTCAGACCGGAGGGCCGATGAGCAGTTCTTC.

V is TRBV5-1 and J is TRBJ1-5, with D perhaps matching TRBD1 (6 bases). This CDR3 region has 15 residues. V dropped 0 bases and J dropped 6 bases, with 13 bases sitting between them. In germline, CDR1 is SGHRS, CDR2 YFSETQ. CDR3 DNA sequence: TGCGCCAGCAGCTTGGAGGGGGGCTCGAGTCAGCCCCAGCATTTT. This encodes CASSLEGGSSQPQHF.

For this clone: At one of its ends the junction is not consistent with the germline gene, which may arise from a read error. The chain couples TRBV5-4 to TRBJ1-2; no reliable D call. The CDR3 runs 16 residues. CDR1 and CDR2 (germline): SGHNT, YYREEE (reference sequence). Here the CDR3 reads CASSSQKRTSQERDAF. As DNA, the CDR3 is TGTGCCAGCAGCTCGCAGAAACGGACGTCGCAAGAACGGGATGCCTTC. The full variable domain, its missing parts supplied by reference TRBV5-4 and TRBJ1-2, is ETGVTQSPTHLIKTRGQQVTLRCSSQSGHNTVSWYQQALGQGPQFIFQYYREEENGRGNFPPRFSGLQFPNYSSELNVNALELDDSALYLCASSSQKRTSQERDAFGSGTRLTVV.

This clone came up many times. Other DNA sequences of this sample code for an identical CDR3. J is TRBJ1-5 and V is TRBV15; possible D gene TRBD1, 6 bases. Per the germline V gene, CDR1 is LNHNV and CDR2 is YYDKDF (reference sequence). The V end was cut by 0 bases, the J end by 7 bases, with 13 bases between. This CDR3 has 15 amino acids. The CDR3 bases are TGTGCCACCAGCAGAGATCCGGGGGGCCGGCAGCCCCAGCATTTT. Translating it yields CATSRDPGGRQPQHF.

The gene calls are TRBV9 and TRBJ2-5; perhaps TRBD2 as D (5 bases). In germline, CDR1 is SGDLS, CDR2 YYNGEE. CDR3 length: 14 residues. V was shortened by 1 base and J by 4 bases, with 11 bases between the two germline ends. CDR3 nucleotide sequence: TGTGCCAGCAGCGTAACGGGGTACGGAGAGACCCAGTACTTC. Encoded protein: CASSVTGYGETQYF.